Reported below is one TCR beta chain. Its antigen is unknown. This sample is part of a study of regulatory T cells in long-lasting Graves disease. Findings of the study overall: Clonotypes that were public and shared totalled fewer than 3,500 in persistent patients versus around 1,000 in new patients.

Described time point: newly diagnosed GD, antithyroid drugs for less than 3 months. Isolated PBMC RNA provided the starting material for the TCR library. Libraries of TCR beta came from iRepertoire HTBI primers plus Arm-PCR of CDR3 regions. Each CDR3 protein is one row after TCRdb ran MiXCR on the multiplex PCR reads. The sample includes over 350,000 distinct CDR3 sequences, 14% of them seen just once. The CDR3 spans 13 residues. Trimming removed 5 bases from V and 2 bases from J, with 5 bases in between. Germline V gene sequence: CDR1 KGHDR, CDR2 SFDVKD. The data were also submitted as part of a second study, on T cells in Graves' hyperthyroidism and ophthalmopathy. That paper notes: The diagnoses drew upon clinical symptoms, serum thyroxine and TRAb, thyroid ultrasound and orbital computed tomography. TCR CDR3 underwent first-round RT-PCR with the HTBI primer set.

The sequence derives from a woman between 45 and 65 years old with Graves disease. This chain links TRBV24-1 with TRBJ2-2, with unresolved D. This specimen was peripheral blood mononuclear cells (PBMCs), taken at new diagnosis, from a patient treated with antithyroid drugs. The CDR3, as DNA: TGTGCCACCAGTGGCGATAACACCGGGGAGCTGTTTTTT. Translation gives CATSGDNTGELFF.